This passage covers 4 T cell receptor beta chains from one sample sequenced in a study of T-cell reconstitution after alpha-beta-depleted transplantation in children. Unique molecular identifiers were incorporated during preparation of the TCRbeta library. TCRdb reanalysed the PCR reads using MiXCR and keeps one entry per CDR3 protein. The sample records approximately 630,000 distinct CDR3 sequences, roughly 13% being singletons. This specimen consisted of PBMCs, obtained before TCRalphabeta/CD19-depleted stem cell transplant. The source is a girl aged 2 to 10 with congenital amegakaryocytic thrombocytopenia, due to receive a stem cell transplant.

At least ten counts were recorded for this clonotype. The chain has TRBV20-1 and TRBJ1-2; the match to TRBD1 covers 8 bases. Germline CDR1 and CDR2: DFQATT and SNEGSKA (reference sequence). The CDR3 covers 12 residues. J was trimmed by 5 bases and V by 6 bases; bases with no gene match: 5. The CDR3 spells CSATGQVYGYTF. The CDR3, as DNA: TGCAGTGCCACGGGACAGGTTTATGGCTACACCTTC.

V usage is TRBV5-1 and J usage is TRBJ1-4; D gene uncertain. Trimming removed 4 bases at V and 5 bases at J, with 9 bases between. Per the germline V gene, CDR1 is SGHRS and CDR2 is YFSETQ. CDR3 size: 13 residues. DNA of the CDR3: TGCGCCAGCAGCCTTACGGTAAATGAAAAACTGTTTTTT. It encodes CASSLTVNEKLFF.

Turning to this clonotype: This may arise from a read error, as a much more abundant clone is one base away. The chain joins TRBV11-2 to TRBJ2-7; D remains ambiguous. Germline CDR1 is SGHAT and CDR2 is FQNNGV. The CDR3 runs 14 residues. CDR3 sequence: CGSSLGPENYEQYF. In DNA form, the CDR3 reads TGTGGCAGCAGCTTAGGACCGGAAAACTACGAGCAGTACTTC.

This clonotype was seen many times. V gene TRBV5-1 combines with J gene TRBJ2-5, with a tentative D call TRBD1 (6 bases). V was trimmed by 4 bases and J by 7 bases, leaving 14 bases between them. This CDR3 is built from 13 residues. Germline V gene data show CDR1 as SGHRS and CDR2 as YFSETQ. This CDR3 reads CASSQDSAGTQYF. The CDR3 DNA reads TGCGCCAGCAGCCAGGACAGCGCGGGGACCCAGTACTTC.